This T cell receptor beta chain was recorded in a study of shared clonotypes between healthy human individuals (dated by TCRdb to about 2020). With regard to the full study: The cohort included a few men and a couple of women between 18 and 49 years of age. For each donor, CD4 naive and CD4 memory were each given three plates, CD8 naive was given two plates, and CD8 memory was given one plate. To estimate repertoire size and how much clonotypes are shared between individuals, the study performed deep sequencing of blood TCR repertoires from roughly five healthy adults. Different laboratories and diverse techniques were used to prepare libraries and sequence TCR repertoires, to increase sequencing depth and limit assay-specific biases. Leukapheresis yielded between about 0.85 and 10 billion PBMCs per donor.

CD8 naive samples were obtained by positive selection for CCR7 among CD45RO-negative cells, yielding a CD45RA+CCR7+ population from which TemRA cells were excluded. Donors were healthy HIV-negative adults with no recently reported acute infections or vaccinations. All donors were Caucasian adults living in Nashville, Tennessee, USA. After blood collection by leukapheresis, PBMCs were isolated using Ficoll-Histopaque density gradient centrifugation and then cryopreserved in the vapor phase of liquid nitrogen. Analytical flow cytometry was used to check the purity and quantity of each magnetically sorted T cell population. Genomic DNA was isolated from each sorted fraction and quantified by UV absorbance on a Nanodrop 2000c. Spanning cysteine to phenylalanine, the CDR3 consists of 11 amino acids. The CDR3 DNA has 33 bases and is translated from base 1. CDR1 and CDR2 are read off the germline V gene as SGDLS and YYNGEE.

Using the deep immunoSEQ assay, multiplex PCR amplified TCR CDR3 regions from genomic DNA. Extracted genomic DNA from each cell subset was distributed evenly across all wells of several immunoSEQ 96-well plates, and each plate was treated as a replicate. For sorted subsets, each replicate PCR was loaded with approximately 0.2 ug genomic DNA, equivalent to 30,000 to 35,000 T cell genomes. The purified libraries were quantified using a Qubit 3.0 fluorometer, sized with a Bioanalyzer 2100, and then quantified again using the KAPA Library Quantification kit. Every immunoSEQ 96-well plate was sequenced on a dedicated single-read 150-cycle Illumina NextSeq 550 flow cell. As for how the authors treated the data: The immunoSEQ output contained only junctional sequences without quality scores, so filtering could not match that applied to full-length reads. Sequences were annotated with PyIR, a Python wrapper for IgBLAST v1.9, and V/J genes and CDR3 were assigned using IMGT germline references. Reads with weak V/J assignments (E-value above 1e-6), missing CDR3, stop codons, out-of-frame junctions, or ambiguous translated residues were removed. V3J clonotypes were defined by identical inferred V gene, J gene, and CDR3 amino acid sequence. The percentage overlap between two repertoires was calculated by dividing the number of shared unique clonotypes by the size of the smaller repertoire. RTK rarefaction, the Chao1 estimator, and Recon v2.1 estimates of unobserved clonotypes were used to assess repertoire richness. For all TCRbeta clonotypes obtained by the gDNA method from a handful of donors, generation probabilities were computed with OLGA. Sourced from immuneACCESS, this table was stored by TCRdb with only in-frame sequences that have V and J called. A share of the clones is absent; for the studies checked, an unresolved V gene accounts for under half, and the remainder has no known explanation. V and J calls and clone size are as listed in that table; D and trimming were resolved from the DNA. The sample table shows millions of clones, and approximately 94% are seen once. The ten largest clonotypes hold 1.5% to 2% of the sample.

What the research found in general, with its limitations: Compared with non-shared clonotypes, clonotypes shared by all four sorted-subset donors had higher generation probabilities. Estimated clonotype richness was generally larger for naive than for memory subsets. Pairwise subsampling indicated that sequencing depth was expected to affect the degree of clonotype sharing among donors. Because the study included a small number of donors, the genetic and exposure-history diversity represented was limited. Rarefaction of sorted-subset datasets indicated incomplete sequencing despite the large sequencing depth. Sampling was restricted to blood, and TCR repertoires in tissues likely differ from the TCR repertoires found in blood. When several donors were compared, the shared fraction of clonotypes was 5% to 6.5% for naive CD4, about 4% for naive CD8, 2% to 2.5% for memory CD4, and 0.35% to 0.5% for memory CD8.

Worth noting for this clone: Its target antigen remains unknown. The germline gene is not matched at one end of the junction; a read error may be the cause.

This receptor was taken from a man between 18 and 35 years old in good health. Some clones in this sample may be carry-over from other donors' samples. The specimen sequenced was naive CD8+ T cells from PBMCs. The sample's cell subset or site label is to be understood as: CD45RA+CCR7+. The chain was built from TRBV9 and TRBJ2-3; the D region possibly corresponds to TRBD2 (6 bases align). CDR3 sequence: CASSGGGSTLF. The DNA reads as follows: TGTGCCAGCTCCGGGGGAGGTTCCACTCTCTTT.